The rows below give T cell receptor beta chains drawn from one sample of a study of T cells in narcolepsy. Generated by immunoSEQ multiplex PCR, the TCRdb table keeps only in-frame clones and is missing some. The sample shows some 35,000 clones, more than 75% of them seen only once. Sequenced: memory (CD45RA-) CD4+ T cells from blood. These receptors came from a human donor in good health. The CDR3 runs from the conserved cysteine through the conserved F or W. A D gene is named only where the DNA matches it firmly.

j_call d_call v_call cdr3_nt cdr3_aa
TRBJ1-2 TRBD1 TRBV30 TGTGCCTCGGGACAGGGCGATATCTCTAAGGGCTACACCTTC CASGQGDISKGYTF
TRBJ1-1 . TRBV7-9 TGTGCCAGCAGCACCGGGACTGAAGCTTTCTTT CASSTGTEAFF
TRBJ1-2 . TRBV2 TGTGCCAGCAGTGAAGCGCGCACCTATGGCTACACCTTC CASSEARTYGYTF
TRBJ1-5 . TRBV6-1 TGTGCCAGCAGCGAATCCCCCTTACTGGCCCCTCGGCAGCCCCAGCATTTT CASSESPLLAPRQPQHF
TRBJ2-2 . TRBV5-4 TGTGCCAGCAGCTACCCAGGGGATGTGGAGCTGTTTTTT CASSYPGDVELFF
TRBJ1-2 . TRBV2 TGTGCCAGCACTTTTGGAGGGGCTAACTATGGCTACACCTTC CASTFGGANYGYTF
TRBJ1-1 . TRBV10-1 TGCGCCAGCAGCCCAGGCCGCATGAACACTGAAGCTTTCTTT CASSPGRMNTEAFF
TRBJ1-1 . TRBV6-5 TGTGCCAGCAGTAATACAGGGTACACTGAAGCTTTCTTT CASSNTGYTEAFF
TRBJ2-7 . TRBV6-5 TGTGCCAGCAGTTTCAAACTGGGTTCGGTCTACGAGCAGTACTTC CASSFKLGSVYEQYF
TRBJ1-5 . TRBV6-1 TGTGCCAGCAGTGAAGCACTGGGGGCGGGAGAACAGCCCCAGCATTTT CASSEALGAGEQPQHF
TRBJ2-5 TRBD2 TRBV28 TGTGCCAGCAGTTGGGAGGGATTGAGAGAGACCCAGTACTTC CASSWEGLRETQYF
TRBJ2-1 TRBD1 TRBV7-6 TGTGCCAGCAGTAACGCCGGGACAGGGGATGAGCAGTTCTTC CASSNAGTGDEQFF
TRBJ2-2 . TRBV6-5 TGTGCCAGCAGTTACTCGGGGAACACCGGGGAGCTGCTTTTT CASSYSGNTGELLF
TRBJ1-2 . TRBV5-4 TGTGCCAGCAGCTTGCAGGGGTTGCGGGGCTACACCTTC CASSLQGLRGYTF
TRBJ1-2 . TRBV6-5 TGTGCCAGCAGTTTAACAGGAGACTATGGCTACACCTTC CASSLTGDYGYTF
TRBJ2-7 TRBD2 TRBV27 TGTGCCAGCAGTTGGTCTAGCGGGAGCGGAGAGCAGTACTTC CASSWSSGSGEQYF
TRBJ1-2 . TRBV7-9 TGTGCCAGCAGCCGGGAGAGTTTTGCAACTTATGGCTACACCTTC CASSRESFATYGYTF